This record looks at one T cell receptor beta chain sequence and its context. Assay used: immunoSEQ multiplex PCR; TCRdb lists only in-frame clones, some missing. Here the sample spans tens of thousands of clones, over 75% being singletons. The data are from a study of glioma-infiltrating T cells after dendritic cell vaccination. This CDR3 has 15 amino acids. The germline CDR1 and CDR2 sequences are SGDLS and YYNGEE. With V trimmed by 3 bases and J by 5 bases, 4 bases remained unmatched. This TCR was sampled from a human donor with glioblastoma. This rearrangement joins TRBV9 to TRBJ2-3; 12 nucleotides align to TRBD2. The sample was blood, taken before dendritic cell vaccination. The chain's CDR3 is CASSATSGRRDTQYF. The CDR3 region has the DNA TGTGCCAGCAGCGCGACTAGCGGGAGACGAGATACGCAGTATTTT.